Listed below are T cell receptor beta chains from one sample, sequenced in a study of blood T cell repertoires in COVID-19. Profiled with immunoSEQ multiplex PCR; TCRdb holds only in-frame clones, not every one. The table shows roughly 120,000 clones, with around 90% occurring only once. The sequenced material came from peripheral blood. These receptors all stem from a man between 60 and 70 years old with COVID-19, enrolled during active disease. Both conserved end residues are part of each CDR3. A D gene is named only where the DNA matches it firmly. Not every row has a clone size; where given, it reads once, few, many or a size class.

>TRBD2|TRBJ2-7|.|TRBV7-2
CASSSRDSGNYEQYF
TGTGCCAGCAGCTCTCGTGATAGCGGGAATTACGAGCAGTACTTC
>TRBD1|TRBJ1-3|.|TRBV2
CASKGATAGNTIYF
TGTGCCAGCAAGGGGGCGACGGCTGGAAACACCATATATTTT
>TRBD2|TRBJ2-7|once|TRBV6-4
CASSDSLADSYEQYF
TGTGCCAGCAGTGACTCACTAGCGGATTCCTACGAGCAGTACTTC
>TRBD1|TRBJ2-7|many|TRBV9
CASSVGTGGEQYF
TGTGCCAGCAGCGTAGGGACAGGGGGCGAGCAGTACTTC
>TRBD1|TRBJ2-7|.|TRBV4-2
CASSQDPGTGPYEQYF
TGTGCCAGCAGCCAAGATCCAGGGACAGGACCCTACGAGCAGTACTTC
>TRBD1|TRBJ2-1|.|TRBV7-9
CASSQPRQGYNNEQFF
TGTGCCAGCAGCCAACCCCGACAGGGGTACAACAATGAGCAGTTCTTC
>.|TRBJ2-5|.|TRBV4-2
CASSQAGEVGEETQYF
TGTGCCAGCAGCCAAGCGGGAGAAGTAGGGGAAGAGACCCAGTACTTC
>TRBD1|TRBJ2-4|.|TRBV6-5
CASSRGPGNIQYF
TGTGCCAGCAGCAGGGGGCCCGGAAACATTCAGTACTTC
>.|TRBJ1-2|few|TRBV7-2
CASSHPRWGAVYGYTF
TGTGCCAGCAGCCACCCTAGGTGGGGCGCGGTCTATGGCTACACCTTC
>TRBD1|TRBJ1-2|.|TRBV28
CASSGQGGGYTF
TGTGCCAGCAGTGGACAGGGTGGAGGCTACACCTTC
>.|TRBJ2-1|.|TRBV5-1
CASSLSYEQFF
TGCGCCAGCAGCTTGTCCTATGAGCAGTTCTTC
>TRBD1|TRBJ1-1|.|TRBV7-2
CASSFRGITEAFF
TGTGCCAGCAGCTTCAGGGGGATCACTGAAGCTTTCTTT
>TRBD2|TRBJ2-2|.|TRBV14
CASSQSREGTGELFF
TGTGCCAGCAGCCAGTCGCGGGAGGGCACCGGGGAGCTGTTTTTT
>TRBD1|TRBJ2-1|.|TRBV25-1
CASSGTGVSYNEQFF
TGTGCCAGCAGTGGGACAGGGGTATCCTACAATGAGCAGTTCTTC
>.|TRBJ1-6|.|TRBV6-5
CATKGGVMNSPLHF
TGTGCCACCAAAGGGGGGGTGATGAATTCACCCCTCCACTTT
>.|TRBJ1-5|.|TRBV3-1/TRBV3-2
CASSQGAHGNQPQHF
TGTGCCAGCAGCCAAGGTGCGCACGGCAATCAGCCCCAGCATTTT
>.|TRBJ1-1|.|TRBV15
CATSRRRAEAFF
TGTGCCACCAGCCGACGCAGGGCTGAAGCTTTCTTT
>TRBD1|TRBJ1-2|.|TRBV28
CASSFGQGDYGYTF
TGTGCCAGCAGTTTCGGACAGGGGGACTATGGCTACACCTTC
>TRBD1|TRBJ1-2|.|TRBV10-3
CAIRGQDNYGYTF
TGTGCCATCAGGGGACAGGATAACTATGGCTACACCTTC
>TRBD1|TRBJ1-4|.|TRBV6-5
CASSQTGTGEKLFF
TGTGCCAGCAGCCAGACAGGGACCGGGGAAAAACTGTTTTTT
>TRBD2|TRBJ2-1|.|TRBV2
CASSGTSGRASRTNEQFF
TGTGCCAGCAGTGGGACTAGCGGGAGGGCCTCTCGCACGAATGAGCAGTTCTTC
>.|TRBJ2-3|.|TRBV30
CAWSVARGSDTQYF
TGTGCCTGGAGTGTAGCTAGGGGGTCCGATACGCAGTATTTT
>.|TRBJ1-4|.|TRBV9
CASSVTTTNEKLFF
TGTGCCAGCAGCGTAACAACAACTAATGAAAAACTGTTTTTT
>TRBD1|TRBJ2-7|.|TRBV30
CASTGGETYEQYF
TGTGCCTCGACAGGGGGTGAGACCTACGAGCAGTACTTC
>TRBD2|TRBJ2-1|.|TRBV19
CASTASGRINEQFF
TGTGCCAGTACCGCTAGCGGGAGAATCAATGAGCAGTTCTTC
>.|TRBJ1-3|.|TRBV19
CASSGGGNTIYF
TGTGCCAGTAGTGGAGGGGGAAACACCATATATTTT
>.|TRBJ1-2|.|TRBV29-1
CSVLGVNYGYTF
TGCAGCGTTTTAGGGGTGAACTATGGCTACACCTTC
>TRBD2|TRBJ2-3|.|TRBV4-3
CASSQGASGRADTQYF
TGCGCCAGCAGCCAAGGGGCTAGCGGGAGGGCAGATACGCAGTATTTT
>.|TRBJ2-3|.|TRBV6-4
CASSDQFTDTQYF
TGTGCCAGCAGTGACCAATTCACAGATACGCAGTATTTT
>.|TRBJ1-5|.|TRBV11-2
CASSLESVQPQHF
TGTGCCAGCAGCTTAGAGTCGGTTCAGCCCCAGCATTTT
>.|TRBJ2-1|.|TRBV11-3
CASRGREVEQFF
TGTGCCAGCAGAGGCAGGGAGGTTGAGCAGTTCTTC
>.|TRBJ2-1|.|TRBV14
CASSQNRGGDEQFF
TGTGCCAGCAGCCAAAACAGGGGAGGCGATGAGCAGTTCTTC
>.|TRBJ2-3|.|TRBV4-3
CASSQLGLKADTQYF
TGCGCCAGCAGCCAACTTGGACTGAAAGCGGATACGCAGTATTTT
>TRBD1|TRBJ1-1|.|TRBV7-3
CASSPSREGANTEAFF
TGTGCCAGCAGCCCTAGCCGGGAGGGGGCGAACACTGAAGCTTTCTTT
>TRBD1|TRBJ2-1|.|TRBV15
CATSRGDSYEQFF
TGTGCCACCAGCAGAGGGGACAGCTATGAGCAGTTCTTC
>.|TRBJ2-7|.|TRBV24-1
CATSDQGYEQYF
TGTGCCACCAGTGATCAGGGTTACGAGCAGTACTTC
>.|TRBJ2-1|.|TRBV5-1
CASSMGQNNEQFF
TGCGCCAGCAGCATGGGACAAAACAATGAGCAGTTCTTC
>.|TRBJ2-2|.|TRBV30
CAWRWRGSTGELFF
TGTGCCTGGAGGTGGCGGGGCAGCACCGGGGAGCTGTTTTTT
>.|TRBJ2-2|many|TRBV28
CASSDRTSTGELFF
TGTGCCAGCAGTGACAGGACCTCCACCGGGGAGCTGTTTTTT
>.|TRBJ1-3|once|TRBV6-5
CASSLYTEPGNTIYF
TGTGCCAGCAGCCTTTACACAGAACCTGGAAACACCATATATTTT
>.|TRBJ2-1|.|TRBV4-3
CASSQLTGGGNEQFF
TGCGCCAGCAGCCAACTAACCGGGGGAGGAAATGAGCAGTTCTTC
>.|TRBJ1-6|few|TRBV4-3
CASSQEPGFNSPLHF
TGCGCCAGCAGCCAAGAACCCGGTTTTAATTCACCCCTCCACTTT
>TRBD1|TRBJ1-5|.|TRBV4-3
CASSQGQGVDQPQHF
TGCGCCAGCAGCCAAGGACAGGGGGTTGATCAGCCCCAGCATTTT
>TRBD1|TRBJ2-7|.|TRBV6-5
CASSHRGQRREQYF
TGTGCCAGCAGTCACCGGGGACAGAGACGGGAGCAGTACTTC
>.|TRBJ1-1|.|TRBV19
CATLGGAGTEAFF
TGTGCCACCCTGGGAGGGGCGGGTACTGAAGCTTTCTTT
>.|TRBJ2-5|.|TRBV12-2
CASRSLQTSGGTRETQYF
TGTGCAAGTCGCTCGCTGCAGACTAGCGGGGGGACAAGGGAGACCCAGTACTTC
>TRBD2|TRBJ2-1|few|TRBV6-2/TRBV6-3
CASSYSIPGLAGVHEQFF
TGTGCCAGCAGTTACTCGATCCCAGGACTAGCGGGAGTTCATGAGCAGTTCTTC
>TRBD2|TRBJ2-7|.|TRBV7-2
CASSLSGGPLVF
TGTGCCAGCAGCCTTAGCGGGGGCCCTCTCGTCTTC
>.|TRBJ1-2|.|TRBV10-2
CASREGVQDGDGYTF
TGCGCCAGCAGGGAAGGGGTACAGGATGGTGATGGCTACACCTTC